The rows below give T cell receptor beta chains drawn from one sample of a study of cytomegalovirus exposure and HLA in healthy donors. Assay used: immunoSEQ multiplex PCR; TCRdb lists only in-frame clones, some missing. Of 120,000 or so clones listed, roughly 80% were seen once; the top ten hold roughly a tenth. The material sequenced was PBMCs. The receptors shown here come from a young man in good health and CMV-seropositive. Each CDR3 is given with its conserved first and last residue. D genes are given only for firm matches. Part of the rows lack a size; the others show once, few, many or a class for expanded clones.

J,size,D,V,DNA,CDR3
TRBJ1-1,-,-,TRBV7-9,TGTGCCAGCAGCTTAGCGGTAACAGGGACCCGCATGAACACTGAAGCTTTCTTT,CASSLAVTGTRMNTEAFF
TRBJ1-2,once,-,TRBV19,TGTGCCAGTAGTAGGCTCGGGGATAACTATGGCTACACCTTC,CASSRLGDNYGYTF
TRBJ1-2,-,-,TRBV30,TGTGCCTGGAGTCGGTTAGGGGTAGGCTACACCTTC,CAWSRLGVGYTF
TRBJ2-3,few,-,TRBV7-2,TGTGCCAGCAGCTTAGACCGGGTCACAGATACGCAGTATTTT,CASSLDRVTDTQYF
TRBJ2-2,-,-,TRBV15,TGTGCCACCAGCAGAGAAAAGCGGGTCGAGGGCACCGGGGAGCTGTTTTTT,CATSREKRVEGTGELFF
TRBJ1-1,-,TRBD1,TRBV5-1,TGCGCCAGCAGCGAGGGACAGGGATTCTCGATGGGGGAAGCTTTCTTT,CASSEGQGFSMGEAFF
TRBJ2-7,-,-,TRBV4-2,TGTGCCAGCAGCCAAGAAGTCCAGCTTAGCTCGCTCTCTTACGAGCAGTACTTC,CASSQEVQLSSLSYEQYF
TRBJ1-2,-,-,TRBV5-5,TGTGCCAGCAGCTCTTCAACGGACCTTACAGGGATTTACTATGGCTACACCTTC,CASSSSTDLTGIYYGYTF
TRBJ2-5,-,-,TRBV27,TGTGCCAGCAGTTTGCGAGCTGCCCCAGGGGAGACCCAGTACTTC,CASSLRAAPGETQYF
TRBJ2-7,-,TRBD1,TRBV15,TGTGCCACCAGCTTCCGGACAGGGGGCGCCTACGAGCAGTACTTC,CATSFRTGGAYEQYF
TRBJ2-5,-,-,TRBV6-5,TGTGCCAGCAGTTACGGTAGAGGGGGGGAGGGCCAGTACTTC,CASSYGRGGEGQYF
TRBJ1-2,-,TRBD1,TRBV7-9,TGTGCCAGCAGCTCACACCGGGACAGCGGTTGGGGCTACACCTTC,CASSSHRDSGWGYTF
TRBJ2-2,-,TRBD1,TRBV7-8,TGTGCCAGCAGCCACAGGGGGTCCGGGGAGCTGTTTTTT,CASSHRGSGELFF
TRBJ1-2,-,TRBD1,TRBV27,TGTGCCAGCAGTTTCGGGACAGGGCGTGGCTACACCTTC,CASSFGTGRGYTF
TRBJ2-3,-,-,TRBV4-1,TGCGCCAGCAGCCAAGGCGGGAACTGGCGCACAGATACGCAGTATTTT,CASSQGGNWRTDTQYF
TRBJ2-7,-,TRBD2,TRBV6-5,TGTGCCAGCAGTTCACCTCGGACTAGCGGACTATACGAGCAGTACTTC,CASSSPRTSGLYEQYF
TRBJ1-3,-,-,TRBV6-5,TGTGCCAGCAGTTACTCCGAGGGTGACTCTGGAAACACCATATATTTT,CASSYSEGDSGNTIYF